These 25 T cell receptor beta chains were all obtained from the same sample, sequenced in a study of blood T cell repertoires in COVID-19. Only in-frame clones appear in the TCRdb table, and some are missing; sequencing was by immunoSEQ multiplex PCR. The sample lists 150,000 to 200,000 clones, 80% to 90% occurring once. Material for sequencing was PBMCs or T cells enriched from blood (not recorded which). The receptors originated from a man aged 35 to 55 who had recovered from COVID-19.

The V gene is TRBV9, the J gene TRBJ2-1; 7 nucleotides align to TRBD2. Germline CDR1 is SGDLS and CDR2 is YYNGEE. The CDR3 contains 16 residues. Germline trimming cut 5 bases from V and 6 bases from J; bases unmatched to any gene: 14. The CDR3: CASSYISGTISNEQFF. The DNA of the CDR3 is TGTGCCAGCAGTTACATCTCCGGGACTATTTCCAATGAGCAGTTCTTC.

The gene calls are TRBV5-5 and TRBJ1-5, with D uncertain. Germline assignment: CDR1 SGHKS and CDR2 YYEKEE (reference sequence). Deletions cut 2 bases from V and 5 bases from J, with 11 bases between. The CDR3 is 14 amino acids. The CDR3 loop is CASSFSSGDQPQHF. The CDR3 DNA is TGTGCCAGCAGCTTTTCGTCGGGAGATCAGCCCCAGCATTTT.

The J gene is TRBJ1-6, the V gene TRBV24-1; D not certain. V gave up 4 bases and J gave up 0 bases, with 3 bases separating them. The germline gives CDR1 KGHDR, CDR2 SFDVKD. This CDR3 has 14 amino acids. The CDR3 nucleotides read TGTGCCACCAGTGACAGCTCCTATAATTCACCCCTCCACTTT. Amino acids: CATSDSSYNSPLHF.

J is TRBJ2-1 and V is TRBV6-5; D not resolved. The CDR3 has 13 amino acids. With 6 bases removed from V and 6 bases from J, the gap between germline ends came to 12 bases. CDR1 MNHEY and CDR2 SVGAGI come from the germline V gene. CDR3 in DNA: TGTGCCAGCAGGGATACTGGAGTCAATGAGCAGTTCTTC. Its translation is CASRDTGVNEQFF.

The V call is TRBV7-3, the J call TRBJ1-5, with D possibly being TRBD1 (6 bases). Trimming left V 3 bases short and J 6 bases short, with 12 bases between. This CDR3 comprises 14 residues. The V gene's germline CDR1 is SGHTA and CDR2 FQGTGA. CDR3 in DNA: TGTGCCAGCAGCTTCCAACAGGGCTCTCAGCCCCAGCATTTT. Translating it yields CASSFQQGSQPQHF.

This clone was counted between two and nine times. The chain uses TRBV2 and TRBJ2-7; 10 bases are shared with TRBD2. The V and J ends lost 5 bases and 7 bases, in that order; junction bases with no gene match: 5. Germline CDR1 reads SNHLY; CDR2 reads FYNNEI. The CDR3 sequence is 13 residues long. The CDR3 is CASSYSGRKEQYV. The CDR3 coding sequence is TGTGCCAGCAGTTATAGCGGGAGGAAAGAGCAGTACGTC.

The rearrangement links TRBV27 to TRBJ1-1; D not certain. CDR1 and CDR2 (germline): MNHEY, SMNVEV (reference sequence). Trimming took 3 bases from V and 0 from J, leaving 8 bases between them. This CDR3 contains 14 residues. CDR3 protein: CASSLNGMNTEAFF. Written as DNA, the CDR3 is TGTGCCAGCAGTTTGAACGGGATGAACACTGAAGCTTTCTTT.

This rearrangement joins TRBV4-3 to TRBJ1-2; weak D call: TRBD1 (5 bases). V was pared by 0 bases and J by 7 bases, with 18 bases between. There are 16 residues in the CDR3. Germline V gene data show CDR1 as LGHNA and CDR2 as YSLEER. CDR3 DNA: TGCGCCAGCAGCCAAGATGGCCAGGGTACGAGGACTGGCTACACCTTC. The encoded protein is CASSQDGQGTRTGYTF.

This clone was seen more than once but under ten times. V gene TRBV7-3 combines with J gene TRBJ1-6, with 7 bases identical to TRBD1. The J segment lost 11 bases and the V segment lost 5 bases, leaving 9 bases of the junction unmatched. CDR3 length: 14 residues. Germline values: CDR1 SGHTA, CDR2 FQGTGA. CDR3 sequence: CASSETGTSTPLHF. CDR3 in DNA: TGTGCCAGCAGCGAGACAGGGACTTCAACACCCCTCCACTTT.

This chain joins TRBV7-9 and TRBJ2-1, with 15 bases aligning to TRBD2. The CDR3 loop spans 18 amino acids. Looked up from germline, CDR1 is SEHNR and CDR2 is FQNEAQ (reference sequence). V dropped 4 bases and J dropped 4; count of bases not matched to a gene: 8. The CDR3 nucleotides read TGTGCCAGCAGCTCAGAATCCGGGACTAGCGGGAGGTACAATGAGCAGTTCTTC. It codes for CASSSESGTSGRYNEQFF.

The rearrangement links TRBV5-1 to TRBJ1-1; D uncertain. This CDR3 spans 13 amino acids. V was shortened by 1 base and J by 1 base, with 5 bases between the two germline ends. CDR1 is SGHRS and CDR2 is YFSETQ in the germline V gene. This CDR3 reads CASSLRANTEAFF. The CDR3 nucleotides are TGCGCCAGCAGCTTGCGAGCGAACACTGAAGCTTTCTTT.

The V gene is TRBV10-1, the J gene TRBJ2-1; D might be TRBD2 (5 bases). Trimming left V 2 bases short and J 6 bases short, with 26 bases between. The CDR3 has 19 amino acids. The germline gives CDR1 WNHNN, CDR2 SYGVQD (reference sequence). The DNA of the CDR3 is TGCGCCAGCAGTGAGGACGTTGGGCAGCGGCTAGGACGACCCAATGAGCAGTTCTTC. Its translation: CASSEDVGQRLGRPNEQFF.

This chain links TRBV28 with TRBJ1-2, with D maybe TRBD1 (5 bases). Deletions cut 3 bases from V and 1 base from J, with 9 bases between. The CDR3 has 14 amino acids. Germline values: CDR1 MDHEN, CDR2 SYDVKM. CDR3 sequence: CASSFQGLNYGYTF. CDR3 nucleotides: TGTGCCAGCAGTTTCCAGGGACTTAACTATGGCTACACCTTC.

This clone has a single count. This chain joins TRBV3-1 (or the pseudogene TRBV3-2) and TRBJ1-1, with 8 bases that match TRBD1. The CDR3 is 13 residues long. The ends lost 2 bases at V and 6 bases at J; junction bases unmatched: 2. CDR1 is LGHDT, CDR2 YNNKEL, per germline (reference sequence). CDR3 amino acids: CASSQQGAPEAFF. The CDR3 DNA reads TGTGCCAGCAGCCAACAGGGGGCCCCTGAAGCTTTCTTT.

V usage is TRBV5-1 and J usage is TRBJ2-5, with 10 nucleotides matching TRBD1. CDR1 is SGHRS and CDR2 is YFSETQ in the germline V gene. J gave up 5 bases and V 0 bases, and 7 bases lay outside the gene matches. The CDR3 runs 16 residues. The CDR3 region is CASSLGTGGRSETQYF. CDR3 DNA: TGCGCCAGCAGCTTGGGGACAGGGGGTAGGAGTGAGACCCAGTACTTC. The full variable domain, its missing parts supplied by reference TRBV5-1 and TRBJ2-5, is KAGVTQTPRYLIKTRGQQVTLSCSPISGHRSVSWYQQTPGQGLQFLFEYFSETQRNKGNFPGRFSGRQFSNSRSEMNVSTLELGDSALYLCASSLGTGGRSETQYFGPGTRLLVL.

J is TRBJ2-1 and V is TRBV30, with 13 nucleotides matching TRBD2. The V segment lost 1 base and the J segment 10 bases; nucleotides outside the gene matches: 1. Per the germline V gene, CDR1 is GTSNPN and CDR2 is SVGIG (reference sequence). This CDR3 comprises 13 residues. CDR3 protein: CAWSAGLAGEQFF. The CDR3 coding sequence is TGTGCCTGGAGTGCGGGACTAGCGGGAGAGCAGTTCTTC.

CDR3 protein: CASRKGDSSYEQYF. Written as DNA, the CDR3 is TGTGCCAGCAGGAAGGGAGATAGCTCCTACGAGCAGTACTTC. The chain carries TRBV7-2 and TRBJ2-7; perhaps TRBD2 as D (5 bases). V was clipped by 6 bases and J by 0 bases, with 12 bases between them. The CDR3 runs 14 residues. Germline assignment: CDR1 SGHTA and CDR2 FQGNSA. The variable domain in full, with the rest retrieved from reference TRBV7-2 and TRBJ2-7, is GAGVSQSPSNKVTEKGKDVELRCDPISGHTALYWYRQSLGQGLEFLIYFQGNSAPDKSGLPSDRFSAERTGGSVSTLTIQRTQQEDSAVYLCASRKGDSSYEQYFGPGTRLTVT.

V gene TRBV7-2 combines with J gene TRBJ2-2; TRBD2 aligns across 9 bases. From germline, CDR1 is SGHTA and CDR2 FQGNSA. This CDR3 contains 16 residues. V dropped 9 bases and J dropped 6; count of bases not matched to a gene: 14. Here the CDR3 DNA reads TGTGCCAGTAAGCGAGTAGCGGGAGTTGTTGCCGGGGAGCTGTTTTTT. This encodes CASKRVAGVVAGELFF.

CDR3 in DNA: TGTGCCAGCAGCCCTGTGGACGGTGGACTCCGCCAAGGTACGCAGTATTTT. Residues: CASSPVDGGLRQGTQYF. The chain is built from TRBV7-9 and TRBJ2-3; D is possibly TRBD2 (5 bases). The CDR3 has 17 amino acids. V dropped 5 bases and J dropped 8 bases, with 26 bases sitting between them. The germline gives CDR1 SEHNR, CDR2 FQNEAQ (reference sequence).

V gene TRBV28 combines with J gene TRBJ2-1; TRBD1 agrees at 9 bases. This CDR3 has 19 residues. J lost 1 base, V lost 2 bases, and 12 bases had no gene match. Germline CDR1 is MDHEN and CDR2 is SYDVKM. CDR3 coding DNA: TGTGCCAGCAGTTTAGTTACAGGGGGCGGAGAAGAGTCCTACAATGAGCAGTTCTTC. This sequence encodes CASSLVTGGGEESYNEQFF.

The V gene is TRBV6-5, the J gene TRBJ1-5; 8 nucleotides align to TRBD1. The CDR3 sequence is 15 residues long. The germline gives CDR1 MNHEY, CDR2 SVGAGI. Trimming cost V 6 bases and J 2 bases; bases outside gene matches: 6. CDR3 sequence (DNA): TGTGCCAGCAGATTCAGGGGGCAGGGCAATCAGCCCCAGCATTTT. Translated: CASRFRGQGNQPQHF.

The chain combines TRBV6-5 with TRBJ1-2; tentatively, D is TRBD1 (6 bases). Germline CDR1 reads MNHEY; CDR2 reads SVGAGI. The CDR3 has 15 residues. Trimming left V 6 bases short and J 6 bases short, with 20 bases between. The CDR3 loop reads CASRTPAGGLHGYTF. CDR3 DNA: TGTGCCAGCAGAACACCGGCGGGGGGCCTGCATGGCTACACCTTC.

The chain combines TRBV19 with TRBJ1-1, with unresolved D. The V gene lost 2 bases and the J gene lost 1 base, with 5 bases spanning the gap. Germline V gives CDR1 LNHDA, CDR2 SQIVND (reference sequence). The CDR3 is 13 residues long. This CDR3 reads CASSINSNTEAFF. The DNA of the CDR3 is TGTGCCAGTAGTATAAACTCGAACACTGAAGCTTTCTTT. The variable domain in full, completed from reference TRBV19 and TRBJ1-1, reads DGGITQSPKYLFRKEGQNVTLSCEQNLNHDAMYWYRQDPGQGLRLIYYSQIVNDFQKGDIAEGYSVSREKKESFPLTVTSAQKNPTAFYLCASSINSNTEAFFGQGTRLTVV.

The chain is built from TRBV29-1 and TRBJ1-1, with D uncertain. This CDR3 has 14 residues. Trimming removed 4 bases at V and 0 bases at J, with 12 bases between. The germline V gene encodes CDR1 SQVTM and CDR2 ANQGSEA. Here the CDR3 DNA reads TGCAGCGTTGTTGAGAACGGGTTGAACACTGAAGCTTTCTTT. Amino acids: CSVVENGLNTEAFF.

V and J are TRBV9 and TRBJ2-1; the match to TRBD2 covers 13 bases. This CDR3 has 19 residues. Germline V gives CDR1 SGDLS, CDR2 YYNGEE. V was pared by 0 bases and J by 4 bases, with 10 bases of the junction left unmatched. The CDR3 sequence is CASSVALSKTSGGYNEQFF. The CDR3 DNA reads TGTGCCAGCAGCGTAGCCCTATCGAAGACTAGCGGGGGGTACAATGAGCAGTTCTTC.